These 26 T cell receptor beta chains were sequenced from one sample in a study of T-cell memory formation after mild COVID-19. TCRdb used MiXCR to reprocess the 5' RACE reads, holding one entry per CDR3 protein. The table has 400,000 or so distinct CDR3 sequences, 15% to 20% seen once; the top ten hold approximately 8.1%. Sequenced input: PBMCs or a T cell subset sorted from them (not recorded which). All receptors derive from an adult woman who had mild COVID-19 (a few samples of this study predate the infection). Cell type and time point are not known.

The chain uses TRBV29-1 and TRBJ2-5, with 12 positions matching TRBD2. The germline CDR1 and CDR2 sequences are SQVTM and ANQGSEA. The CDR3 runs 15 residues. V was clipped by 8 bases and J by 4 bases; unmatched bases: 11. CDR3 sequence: CSSVLGLAGSETQYF. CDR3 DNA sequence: TGCAGCTCAGTTTTAGGACTAGCGGGATCAGAGACCCAGTACTTC.

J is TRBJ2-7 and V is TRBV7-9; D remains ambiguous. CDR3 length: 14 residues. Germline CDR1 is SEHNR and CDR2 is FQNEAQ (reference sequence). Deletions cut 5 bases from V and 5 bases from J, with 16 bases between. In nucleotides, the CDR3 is TGTGCCAGCAGCGACGCAGGAGTTCTCCACGAGCAGTACTTC. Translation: CASSDAGVLHEQYF.

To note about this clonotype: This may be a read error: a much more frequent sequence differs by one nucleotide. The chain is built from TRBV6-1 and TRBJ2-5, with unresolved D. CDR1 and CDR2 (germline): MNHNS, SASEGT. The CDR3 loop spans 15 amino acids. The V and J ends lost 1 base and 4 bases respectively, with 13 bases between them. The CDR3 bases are TGTGCCAGCAGTGAAGTGTGGCGGATGCGAGAGACCCAGTACTTC. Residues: CASSEVWRMRETQYF.

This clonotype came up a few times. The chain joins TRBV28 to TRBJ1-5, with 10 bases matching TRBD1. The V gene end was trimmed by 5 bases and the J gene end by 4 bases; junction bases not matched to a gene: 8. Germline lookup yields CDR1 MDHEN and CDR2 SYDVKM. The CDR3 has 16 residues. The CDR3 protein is CASSHGADRGNQPQHF. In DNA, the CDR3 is TGTGCCAGCAGTCACGGGGCGGACAGGGGGAATCAGCCCCAGCATTTT.

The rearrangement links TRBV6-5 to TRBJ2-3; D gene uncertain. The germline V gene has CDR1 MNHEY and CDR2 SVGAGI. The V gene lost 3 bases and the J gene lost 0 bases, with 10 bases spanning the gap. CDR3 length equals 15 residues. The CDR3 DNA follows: TGTGCCAGCAGTTATTACGGCACTAGCACAGATACGCAGTATTTT. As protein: CASSYYGTSTDTQYF.

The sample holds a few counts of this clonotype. The CDR3 loop is CASSPQSMGTEAFF. The CDR3 DNA is TGTGCCAGCTCACCACAAAGTATGGGCACTGAAGCTTTCTTT. The chain couples TRBV18 to TRBJ1-1; no clear D gene. The CDR3 has 14 amino acids. CDR1 is KGHSH and CDR2 is LQKENI in the germline V gene. V was pared by 1 base and J by 4 bases, with 10 bases between.

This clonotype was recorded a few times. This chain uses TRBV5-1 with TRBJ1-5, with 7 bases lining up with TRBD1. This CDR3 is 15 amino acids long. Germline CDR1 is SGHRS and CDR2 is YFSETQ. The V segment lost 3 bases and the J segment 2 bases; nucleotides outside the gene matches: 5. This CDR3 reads CASSSDTGGNQPQHF. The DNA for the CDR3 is TGCGCCAGCAGCTCGGACACAGGGGGCAATCAGCCCCAGCATTTT.

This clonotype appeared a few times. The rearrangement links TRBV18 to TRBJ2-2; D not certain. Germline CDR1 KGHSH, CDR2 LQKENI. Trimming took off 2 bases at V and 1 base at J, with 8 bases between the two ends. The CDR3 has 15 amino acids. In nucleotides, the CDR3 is TGTGCCAGCTCACCATTCGAACAGAACACCGGGGAGCTGTTTTTT. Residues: CASSPFEQNTGELFF.

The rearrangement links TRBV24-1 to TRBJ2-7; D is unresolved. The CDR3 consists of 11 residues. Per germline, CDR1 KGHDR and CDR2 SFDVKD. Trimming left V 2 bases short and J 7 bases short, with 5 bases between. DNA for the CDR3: TGTGCCACCAGTGATTGGGGAGAGCAGTACTTC. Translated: CATSDWGEQYF.

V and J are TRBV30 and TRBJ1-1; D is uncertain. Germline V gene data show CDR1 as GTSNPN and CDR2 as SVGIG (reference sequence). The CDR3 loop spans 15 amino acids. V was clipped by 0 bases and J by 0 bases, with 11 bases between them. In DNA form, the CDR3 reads TGTGCCTGGAGTGTAAGCGGCGGCTTGAACACTGAAGCTTTCTTT. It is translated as CAWSVSGGLNTEAFF.

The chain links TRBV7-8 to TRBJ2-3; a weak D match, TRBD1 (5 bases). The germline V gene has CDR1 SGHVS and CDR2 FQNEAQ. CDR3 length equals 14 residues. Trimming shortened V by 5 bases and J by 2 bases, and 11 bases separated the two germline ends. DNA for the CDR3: TGTGCCAGCAGCCAACCAGGGTACACAGATACGCAGTATTTT. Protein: CASSQPGYTDTQYF.

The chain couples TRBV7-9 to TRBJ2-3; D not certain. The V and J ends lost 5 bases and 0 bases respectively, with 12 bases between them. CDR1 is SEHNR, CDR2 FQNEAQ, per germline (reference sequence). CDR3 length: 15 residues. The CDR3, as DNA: TGTGCCAGCAGCCACCCGGGCTCTAGCACAGATACGCAGTATTTT. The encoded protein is CASSHPGSSTDTQYF.

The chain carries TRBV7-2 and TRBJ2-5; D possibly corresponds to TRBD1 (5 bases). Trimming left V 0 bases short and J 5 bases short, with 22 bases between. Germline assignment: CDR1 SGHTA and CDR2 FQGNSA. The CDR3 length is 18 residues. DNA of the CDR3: TGTGCCAGCAGCTTAGCATCTTTGGGCAGGGTGAAAGGGGAGACCCAGTACTTC. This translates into CASSLASLGRVKGETQYF.

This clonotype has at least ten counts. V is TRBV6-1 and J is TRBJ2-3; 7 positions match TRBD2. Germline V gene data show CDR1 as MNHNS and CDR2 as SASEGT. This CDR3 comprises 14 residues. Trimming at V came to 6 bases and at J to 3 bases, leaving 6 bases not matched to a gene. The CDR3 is CASRLGGTTDTQYF. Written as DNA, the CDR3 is TGTGCCAGCAGGTTGGGGGGGACGACAGATACGCAGTATTTT.

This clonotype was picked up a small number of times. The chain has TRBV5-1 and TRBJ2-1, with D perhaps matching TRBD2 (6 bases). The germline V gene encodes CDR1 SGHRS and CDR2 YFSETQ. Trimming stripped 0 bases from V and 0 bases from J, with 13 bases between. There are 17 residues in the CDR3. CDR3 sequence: CASSLGAGSYSYNEQFF. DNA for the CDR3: TGCGCCAGCAGCTTGGGTGCGGGGAGCTACTCCTACAATGAGCAGTTCTTC.

In nucleotides, the CDR3 is TGTGCCAGCAGTGAACCTGCCAGGGGGCACACTGAAGCTTTCTTT. Amino acid sequence: CASSEPARGHTEAFF. The V gene is TRBV6-1, the J gene TRBJ1-1; 8 bases agree with TRBD1. From germline, CDR1 is MNHNS and CDR2 SASEGT. The CDR3 contains 15 residues. V was pared by 2 bases and J by 3 bases, with 5 bases of the junction left unmatched.

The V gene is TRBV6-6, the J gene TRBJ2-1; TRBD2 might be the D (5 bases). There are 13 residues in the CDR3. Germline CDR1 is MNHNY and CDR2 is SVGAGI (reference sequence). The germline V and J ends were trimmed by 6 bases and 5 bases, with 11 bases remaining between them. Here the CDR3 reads CASSQLDNNEQFF. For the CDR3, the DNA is TGTGCCAGCAGCCAACTAGACAACAATGAGCAGTTCTTC.

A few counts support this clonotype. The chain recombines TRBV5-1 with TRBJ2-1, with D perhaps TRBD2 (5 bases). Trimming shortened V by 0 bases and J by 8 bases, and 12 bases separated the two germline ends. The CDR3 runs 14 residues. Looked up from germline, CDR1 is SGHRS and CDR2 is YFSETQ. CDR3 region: CASSLGPGSHEQFF. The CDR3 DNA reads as TGCGCCAGCAGCTTGGGTCCGGGGTCGCATGAGCAGTTCTTC.

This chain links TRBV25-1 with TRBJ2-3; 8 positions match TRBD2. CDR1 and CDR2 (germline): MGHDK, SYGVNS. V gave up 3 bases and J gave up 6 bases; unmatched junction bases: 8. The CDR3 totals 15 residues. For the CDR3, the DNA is TGTGCCAGCAGTGACTTAGCGGGGATTTCGGATACGCAGTATTTT. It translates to CASSDLAGISDTQYF.

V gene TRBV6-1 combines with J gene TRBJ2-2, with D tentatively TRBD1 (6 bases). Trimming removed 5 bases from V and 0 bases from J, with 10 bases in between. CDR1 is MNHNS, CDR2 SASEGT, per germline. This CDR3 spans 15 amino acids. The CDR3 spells CASSKGQPNTGELFF. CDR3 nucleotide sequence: TGTGCCAGCAGTAAAGGACAGCCGAACACCGGGGAGCTGTTTTTT.

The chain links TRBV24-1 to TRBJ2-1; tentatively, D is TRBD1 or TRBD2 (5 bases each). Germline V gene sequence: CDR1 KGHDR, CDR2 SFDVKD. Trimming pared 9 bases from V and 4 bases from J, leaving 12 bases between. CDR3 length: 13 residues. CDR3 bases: TGTGCCACCGGACGGGGCGGGTACAATGAGCAGTTCTTC. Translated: CATGRGGYNEQFF.

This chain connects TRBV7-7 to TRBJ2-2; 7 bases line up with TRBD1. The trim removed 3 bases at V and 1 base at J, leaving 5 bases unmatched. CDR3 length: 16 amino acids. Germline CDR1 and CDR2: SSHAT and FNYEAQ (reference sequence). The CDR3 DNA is TGTGCCAGCAGCTTGGCGCAGGGGGTGAACACCGGGGAGCTGTTTTTT. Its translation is CASSLAQGVNTGELFF.

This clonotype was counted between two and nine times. This CDR3 is CASSVSGRAFEQYF. The DNA for the CDR3 is TGTGCCAGCAGTGTGAGCGGGAGGGCGTTCGAGCAGTACTTC. This sequence joins TRBV12-3 or TRBV12-4 and TRBJ2-7; TRBD2 aligns across 10 bases. This CDR3 is built from 14 residues. V lost 5 bases and J lost 6; bases outside the gene matches: 7.

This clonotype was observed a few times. As DNA, the CDR3 is TGTGCCAGCAGTGAGGGCTACAATGAGCAGTTCTTC. As protein: CASSEGYNEQFF. The rearrangement uses TRBV25-1 and TRBJ2-1; D is ambiguous. Trimming took off 3 bases at V and 3 bases at J, with 3 bases between the two ends. Germline lookup yields CDR1 MGHDK and CDR2 SYGVNS. The CDR3 is made up of 12 amino acids. The full variable domain, rest sourced from reference TRBV25-1 and TRBJ2-1, is EADIYQTPRYLVIGTGKKITLECSQTMGHDKMYWYQQDPGMELHLIHYSYGVNSTEKGDLSSESTVSRIRTEHFPLTLESARPSHTSQYLCASSEGYNEQFFGPGTRLTVL.

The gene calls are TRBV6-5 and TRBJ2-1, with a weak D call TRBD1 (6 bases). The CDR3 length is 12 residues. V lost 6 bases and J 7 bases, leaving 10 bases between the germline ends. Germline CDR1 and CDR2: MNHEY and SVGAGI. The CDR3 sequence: CASRARGNEQFF. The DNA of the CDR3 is TGTGCCAGCAGGGCAAGGGGGAATGAGCAGTTCTTC.

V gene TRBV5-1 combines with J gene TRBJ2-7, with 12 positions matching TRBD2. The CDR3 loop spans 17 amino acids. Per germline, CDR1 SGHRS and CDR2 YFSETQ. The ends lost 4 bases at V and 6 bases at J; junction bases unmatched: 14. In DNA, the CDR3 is TGCGCCAGCAGCGCGAGCAACCCTAGCGGGGGGGCCTCCGAGCAGTACTTC. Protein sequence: CASSASNPSGGASEQYF.